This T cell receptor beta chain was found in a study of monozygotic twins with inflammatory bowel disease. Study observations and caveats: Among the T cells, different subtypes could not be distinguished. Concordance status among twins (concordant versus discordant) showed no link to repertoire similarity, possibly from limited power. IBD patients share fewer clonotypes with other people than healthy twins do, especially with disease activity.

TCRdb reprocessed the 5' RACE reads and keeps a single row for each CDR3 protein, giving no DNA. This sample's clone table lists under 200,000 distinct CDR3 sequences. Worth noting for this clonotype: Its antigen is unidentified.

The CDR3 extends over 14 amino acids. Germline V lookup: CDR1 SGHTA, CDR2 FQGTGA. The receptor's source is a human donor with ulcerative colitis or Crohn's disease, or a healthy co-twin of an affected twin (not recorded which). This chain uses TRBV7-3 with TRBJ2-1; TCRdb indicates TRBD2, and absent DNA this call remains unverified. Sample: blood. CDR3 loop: CASSPSTNSGEQFF.